The 10 T cell receptor beta chains below all came from one sample that was sequenced in a study of cytomegalovirus exposure and HLA in healthy donors. The PCR ran on 60 Vbeta and 13 Jbeta primers. Sequencing was performed with immunoSEQ multiplex PCR; in TCRdb, only in-frame clones are kept and a portion is missing. The table shows some 150,000 clones, with approximately 80% occurring only once. Sequenced input: PBMCs. The source of these receptors is a woman aged 45 to 65 in good health and CMV-seronegative.

The chain has TRBV6-5 and TRBJ1-2, with D perhaps matching TRBD1 (5 bases). The CDR3 is made up of 14 amino acids. Germline-derived CDR1 and CDR2 are MNHEY and SVGAGI. The germline V and J ends were trimmed by 2 bases and 3 bases, with 10 bases remaining between them. Here the CDR3 DNA reads TGTGCCAGCAGTTACAGGCAGACAGACTATGGCTACACCTTC. Protein product: CASSYRQTDYGYTF.

V is TRBV9 and J is TRBJ2-1, with 7 positions matching TRBD2. V lost 4 bases, J lost 0 bases, and 4 bases stayed unmatched. The CDR3 runs to 15 residues. Per the germline V gene, CDR1 is SGDLS and CDR2 is YYNGEE. CDR3 amino acids: CASSSRTSSYNEQFF. CDR3 sequence (DNA): TGTGCCAGCAGCTCCCGGACTAGCTCCTACAATGAGCAGTTCTTC.

This clone was recorded once. V and J are TRBV5-4 and TRBJ1-6, with 9 bases identical to TRBD1. After removal of 0 bases from V and 9 bases from J, the junction contained 7 bases not matched to a gene. Germline-derived CDR1 and CDR2 are SGHNT and YYREEE (reference sequence). The CDR3 covers 16 residues. CDR3 coding DNA: TGTGCCAGCAGCTTGGCCCTAGGACAGGGGAGTTCACCCCTCCACTTT. Translated: CASSLALGQGSSPLHF.

This clone was detected only once. The J gene is TRBJ2-1, the V gene TRBV5-1; a weak D match, TRBD2 (6 bases). The V and J ends lost 1 base and 8 bases respectively, with 25 bases between them. This CDR3 is 18 amino acids long. Looked up from germline, CDR1 is SGHRS and CDR2 is YFSETQ. The CDR3 spells CASSLNTGLGGRRDEQFF. CDR3 sequence (DNA): TGCGCCAGCAGCTTGAACACCGGACTGGGTGGAAGGAGGGATGAGCAGTTCTTC.

The V gene is TRBV29-1, the J gene TRBJ2-7; the match to TRBD2 covers 11 bases. CDR3 size: 13 residues. J was trimmed by 5 bases and V by 4 bases; bases with no gene match: 4. CDR1 is SQVTM, CDR2 ANQGSEA, per germline. CDR3: CSVVAGGQNEQYF. The DNA of the CDR3 is TGCAGCGTTGTAGCGGGGGGGCAAAACGAGCAGTACTTC.

This chain uses TRBV10-2 with TRBJ2-4; weak D call: TRBD1 (5 bases). CDR3 length equals 14 residues. Per the germline V gene, CDR1 is WSHSY and CDR2 is SAAADI. V was cut by 2 bases and J by 2 bases, with 7 bases left in between. The CDR3 region is CASSEGATKNIQYF. The CDR3 DNA reads as TGCGCCAGCAGTGAGGGGGCGACCAAAAACATTCAGTACTTC.

This clone was seen more than once but under ten times. The rearrangement joins TRBV6-6 to TRBJ2-5; 9 bases agree with TRBD1. V lost 0 bases, J lost 5 bases, and 4 bases stayed unmatched. The CDR3 runs to 15 residues. Germline CDR1 is MNHNY and CDR2 is SVGAGI (reference sequence). The CDR3 DNA follows: TGTGCCAGCAGTTACTCGGGGACAGGGTGGGAGACCCAGTACTTC. Its protein is CASSYSGTGWETQYF.

The chain joins TRBV5-1 to TRBJ2-2; 9 nucleotides agree with TRBD1. This CDR3 is 14 amino acids long. Germline V gene sequence: CDR1 SGHRS, CDR2 YFSETQ. The J segment lost 5 bases and the V segment lost 8 bases, leaving 7 bases of the junction unmatched. The CDR3 sequence: CASTPGTGTGELFF. The CDR3, as DNA: TGCGCCAGTACCCCCGGGACAGGGACCGGGGAGCTGTTTTTT.

The table lists this clone with a few counts. This chain joins TRBV2 and TRBJ2-7, with a tentative D call TRBD1 (6 bases). V was trimmed by 6 bases and J by 5 bases, leaving 17 bases between them. The CDR3 extends over 14 amino acids. Germline CDR1 reads SNHLY; CDR2 reads FYNNEI. CDR3 region: CASRVQGISDEQYF. The CDR3 DNA reads TGTGCCAGCAGGGTACAGGGTATATCGGACGAGCAGTACTTC.

The chain has TRBV18 and TRBJ2-1; perhaps TRBD1 as D (6 bases). The CDR3 loop spans 15 amino acids. Germline loops: CDR1 KGHSH, CDR2 LQKENI. The germline V and J ends were trimmed by 4 bases and 5 bases, with 15 bases remaining between them. CDR3 in DNA: TGTGCCAGCTCACAGGGGCAAGCAGGGGACAATGAGCAGTTCTTC. Residues: CASSQGQAGDNEQFF.